Only one count was recorded for the clone carrying this T cell receptor (beta chain). Its antigen is unknown. TCRdb passed the 5' RACE reads through MiXCR, listing each CDR3 protein once. The repertoire holds about 350,000 distinct CDR3 sequences, roughly an eighth seen once, with about a fifth in the top ten. The sample comes from a study of T-cell memory formation after mild COVID-19. Germline loops: CDR1 SQVTM, CDR2 ANQGSEA. J lost 0 bases, V lost 6 bases, and 2 bases had no gene match. CDR3 length equals 12 residues. Study-wide points: Mainly CM and EM harbored the contracting CD4+ clones; mainly EMRA harbored the CD8+ ones.

This clonotype originated in a man between 18 and 35 years old who had mild COVID-19 (a few samples of this study predate the infection). Cell type and time point are not known. The genes are TRBV29-1 and TRBJ2-7, with TRBD1 matching over 7 bases. Sample: PBMCs or a T cell subset sorted from them (not recorded which). The DNA for the CDR3 is TGCAGCGTCGGGACAGCCTCCTACGAGCAGTACTTC. Its translation: CSVGTASYEQYF.